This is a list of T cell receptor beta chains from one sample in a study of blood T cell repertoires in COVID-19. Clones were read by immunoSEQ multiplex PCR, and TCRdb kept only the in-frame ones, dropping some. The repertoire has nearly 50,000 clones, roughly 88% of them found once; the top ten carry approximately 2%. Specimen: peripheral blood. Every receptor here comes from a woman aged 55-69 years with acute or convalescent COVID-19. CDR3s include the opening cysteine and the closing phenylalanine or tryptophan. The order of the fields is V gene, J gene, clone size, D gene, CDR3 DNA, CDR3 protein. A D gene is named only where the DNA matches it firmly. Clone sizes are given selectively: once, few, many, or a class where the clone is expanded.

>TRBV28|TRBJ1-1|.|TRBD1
TGTGCCAGCAGTTCCCCCCCACAGGGGGCGGGAACTGAAGCTTTCTTT
CASSSPPQGAGTEAFF
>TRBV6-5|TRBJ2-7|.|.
TGTGCCAGCAGTTTATCCCAGGGGGGTGGGTACGAGCAGTACTTC
CASSLSQGGGYEQYF
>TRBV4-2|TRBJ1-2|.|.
TGTGCCAGCAGCCGAAACACAGAGATTAACTATGGCTACACCTTC
CASSRNTEINYGYTF
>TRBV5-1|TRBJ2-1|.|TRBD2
TGCGCCAGCAGCGGACTAGCGGGAGGGCCTGGTGGTAATGAGCAGTTCTTC
CASSGLAGGPGGNEQFF
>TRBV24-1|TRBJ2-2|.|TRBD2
TGTGCCACCAGTGATTCCGGAAACCCGGGACTAGTCACCGGGGAGCTGTTTTTT
CATSDSGNPGLVTGELFF
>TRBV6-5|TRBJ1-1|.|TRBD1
TGTGCCAGTTGCCGGGACAGGAACACTGAAGCTTTCTTT
CASCRDRNTEAFF
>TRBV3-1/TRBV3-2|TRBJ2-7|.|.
TGTGCCAGCAGCCAGGCGACAGGATCCTACGAGCAGTACTTC
CASSQATGSYEQYF
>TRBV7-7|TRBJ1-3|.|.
TGTGCTAGCGGAGGGGTAGGAAACACCATATATTTT
CASGGVGNTIYF
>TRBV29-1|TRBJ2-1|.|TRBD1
TGCAGCGTTGAAGGGGCACAGGGGGCAAGGTACAATGAGCAGTTCTTC
CSVEGAQGARYNEQFF
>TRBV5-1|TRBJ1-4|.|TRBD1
TGCGCCAGCAGCCAAGGAACAGGGGTGATTGAAAAACTGTTTTTT
CASSQGTGVIEKLFF
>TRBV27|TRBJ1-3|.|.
TGTGCCAGCAGCGAGGGCGCTGGAAACACCATATATTTT
CASSEGAGNTIYF
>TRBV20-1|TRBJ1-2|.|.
TGCAGTGCCAGGTTTGGCTATGGCTACACCTTC
CSARFGYGYTF
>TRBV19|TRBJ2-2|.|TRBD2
TGTGCCAGTAGTATAGACGGGCCGGGACTAGCCTTAATCGCGAACACCGGGGAGCTGTTTTTT
CASSIDGPGLALIANTGELFF
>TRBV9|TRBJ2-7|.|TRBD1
TGTGCCAGCAGTCTAAAATTACAGGGGGCGCTTCGTGGCCGTTGGGCATACGAGCAGTACTTC
CASSLKLQGALRGRWAYEQYF
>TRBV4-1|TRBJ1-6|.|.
TGCGCCAGCAGCCCAGGGGAAACTTATAATTCACCCCTCCACTTT
CASSPGETYNSPLHF
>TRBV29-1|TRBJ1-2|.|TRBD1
TGCAGCGTTAGGGACAGTCGTGGCTACACCTTC
CSVRDSRGYTF
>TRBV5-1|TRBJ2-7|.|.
TGCGCCAGCAGCTTGGACCAGGGTTCCTACGAGCAGTACTTC
CASSLDQGSYEQYF
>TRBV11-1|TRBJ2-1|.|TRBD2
TGTGCCAGCAGCTTAGCGGGACTAGCGGGGGACAGCTCCTACAATGAGCAGTTCTTC
CASSLAGLAGDSSYNEQFF
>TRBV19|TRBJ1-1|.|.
TGTGCCAGTATGGTAGCCTCGACAGTGAACACTGAAGCTTTCTTT
CASMVASTVNTEAFF
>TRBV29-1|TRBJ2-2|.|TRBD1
TGCAGCGTTGGACAGGGTCGGACCGGGGAGCTGTTTTTT
CSVGQGRTGELFF
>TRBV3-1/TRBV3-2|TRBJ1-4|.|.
TGTGCCAGCAGCCAATATACAGGGCCTAATCCAACTAATGAAAAACTGTTTTTT
CASSQYTGPNPTNEKLFF
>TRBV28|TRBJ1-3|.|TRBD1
TGTGCCAGCAGTTTCTTACAGGGGGGAAACACCATATATTTT
CASSFLQGGNTIYF
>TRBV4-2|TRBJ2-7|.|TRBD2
TGTGCCAGCAGCCAAGAGGGGTCGTGGACTAGCGGGTTAGCCTACGAGCAGTACTTC
CASSQEGSWTSGLAYEQYF
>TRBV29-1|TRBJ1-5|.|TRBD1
TGCAGCGCTGGACAGGGAGGCAATCAGCCCCAGCATTTT
CSAGQGGNQPQHF
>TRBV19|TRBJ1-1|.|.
TGTGCCAGTAGTATAGGCAGGGTGAACACTGAAGCTTTCTTT
CASSIGRVNTEAFF
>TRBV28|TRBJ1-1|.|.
TGTGCCAGCAGTTTCAGGAGTTACAGGAGAACTGAAGCTTTCTTT
CASSFRSYRRTEAFF
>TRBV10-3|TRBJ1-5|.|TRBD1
TGTGCCATCGGAGGGGGCCTCGATCAGCCCCAGCATTTT
CAIGGGLDQPQHF
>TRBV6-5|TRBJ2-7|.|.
TGTGCCAGCAGCCCACCTCTAGCATTGGAGCAGTACTTC
CASSPPLALEQYF
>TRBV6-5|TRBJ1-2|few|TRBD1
TGTGCCAGCAGTTACTCGGGGACAGGGCACGCTGGCTACACCTTC
CASSYSGTGHAGYTF
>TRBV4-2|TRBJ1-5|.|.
TGTGCCAGCAGCCAGGGGGACCGGACAGCTAATCAGCCCCAGCATTTT
CASSQGDRTANQPQHF
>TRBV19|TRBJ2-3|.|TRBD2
TGTGCCAGTAGTTCCAGACTAGCGGGAGATCCAGATACGCAGTATTTT
CASSSRLAGDPDTQYF
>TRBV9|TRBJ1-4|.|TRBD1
TGTGCCAGCAGCGCTTCCGGGACAGGGGCTGAAAAACTGTTTTTT
CASSASGTGAEKLFF
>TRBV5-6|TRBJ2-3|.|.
TGTGCCAGCAGCTTATCGTCAGATACGCAGTATTTT
CASSLSSDTQYF
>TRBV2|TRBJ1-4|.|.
TGTGCCAGCAAACCGGGACTGGGAGAAAAACTGTTTTTT
CASKPGLGEKLFF
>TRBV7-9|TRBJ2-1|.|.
TGTGCCAGCAGCTCGCCTGGCAAGGCCCCCTCGGGGAATGAGCAGTTCTTC
CASSSPGKAPSGNEQFF
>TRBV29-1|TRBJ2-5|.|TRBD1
TGCAGCGCTGCCCCCGGGACAGGGGGCAGTGAGACCCAGTACTTC
CSAAPGTGGSETQYF
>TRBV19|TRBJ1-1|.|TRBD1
TGTGCCAGTATAAGAGACAGGGCGAACACTGAAGCTTTCTTT
CASIRDRANTEAFF
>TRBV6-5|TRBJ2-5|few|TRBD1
TGTGCCAGCAGTTATTGGACAGGAGAGACCCAGTACTTC
CASSYWTGETQYF
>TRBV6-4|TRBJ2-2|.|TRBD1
TGTGCCAGCAGTGCGGGACAGGGGTTTACCGGGGAGCTGTTTTTT
CASSAGQGFTGELFF
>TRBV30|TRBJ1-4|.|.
TGTGCCTGGAGGGAGGGTCCTAGGGAAAAACTGTTTTTT
CAWREGPREKLFF
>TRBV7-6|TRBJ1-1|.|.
TGTGCCAGCAGCCTCGGGACTCGCGCTGAAGCTTTCTTT
CASSLGTRAEAFF
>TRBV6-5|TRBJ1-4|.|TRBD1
TGTGCCAGCAGTTACTCGGGGACAGGACGTAATGAAAAACTGTTTTTT
CASSYSGTGRNEKLFF